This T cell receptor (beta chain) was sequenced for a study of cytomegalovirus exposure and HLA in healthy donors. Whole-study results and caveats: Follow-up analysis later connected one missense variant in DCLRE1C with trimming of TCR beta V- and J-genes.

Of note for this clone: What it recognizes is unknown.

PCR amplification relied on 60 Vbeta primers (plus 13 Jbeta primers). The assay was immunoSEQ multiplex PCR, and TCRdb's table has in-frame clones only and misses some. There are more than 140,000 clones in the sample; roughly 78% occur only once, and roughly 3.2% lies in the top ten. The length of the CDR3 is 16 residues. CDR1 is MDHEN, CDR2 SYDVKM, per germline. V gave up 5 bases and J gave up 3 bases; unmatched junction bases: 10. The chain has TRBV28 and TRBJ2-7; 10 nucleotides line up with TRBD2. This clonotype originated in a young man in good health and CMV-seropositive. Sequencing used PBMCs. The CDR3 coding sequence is TGTGCCAGCAGTCACAGACTAGCGGGTAAGAGCTACGAGCAGTACTTC. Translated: CASSHRLAGKSYEQYF.